The present T cell receptor (beta chain) was sequenced within a study of blood T cell repertoires in COVID-19. Turning to the study itself: Acute and convalescent COVID-19 specimens originated in the United States, Italy and Spain. From T cells, B-cell-depleted T cells, or PBMCs came the material, which was cDNA or gDNA.

CDR3 length equals 13 residues. Germline trimming cut 4 bases from V and 3 bases from J; bases unmatched to any gene: 1. CDR1 LGHNA and CDR2 YNFKEQ come from the germline V gene. Only in-frame clones appear in the TCRdb table, and some are missing; sequencing was by immunoSEQ multiplex PCR. The sample yields roughly 330,000 clones, about 89% seen once. Material for sequencing was peripheral blood. This rearrangement joins TRBV4-2 to TRBJ2-7; 9 nucleotides agree with TRBD1. The sequence derives from a man between 18 and 29 years old who had recovered from COVID-19. The CDR3: CASSRDRVYEQYF. CDR3 DNA sequence: TGTGCCAGCAGCCGGGACAGGGTCTACGAGCAGTACTTC.